Sequencing of this TCR beta chain was carried out in a study of cytomegalovirus exposure and HLA in healthy donors. The CDR3 is 15 residues long. Germline loops: CDR1 LNHDA, CDR2 SQIVND (reference sequence). With 10 bases clipped from V and 2 bases from J, the junction kept 8 bases outside the gene matches. Overall study findings and caveats: Evidence from a later analysis indicated that most CMV-associated TCR beta chains looked HLA-restricted.

On this clone itself: Its cognate antigen is unknown.

In the PCR, 60 Vbeta and 13 Jbeta primers were used. The protocol was immunoSEQ multiplex PCR, while the TCRdb copy is restricted to in-frame clones and leaves out a portion. The sample records over 150,000 clones, over 80% being singletons. The rearrangement uses TRBV19 and TRBJ2-1; 10 bases align to TRBD2. Source material: PBMCs. The source is a boy aged 2 to 10 in good health and CMV-seronegative. The CDR3 DNA reads as TGTGCCACCACCATCACTAGCGGGGCCTACAATGAGCAGTTCTTC. Translation: CATTITSGAYNEQFF.